Listed below are T cell receptor beta chains from one sample, sequenced in a study of blood T cell repertoires in COVID-19. Using immunoSEQ multiplex PCR, the repertoire was profiled, and TCRdb retains in-frame clones only, with some absent. The sample has some 170,000 clones; about 80% are singletons. The specimen was peripheral blood. Every receptor here comes from a woman in her 50s with active or convalescent COVID-19. CDR3s include the opening cysteine and the closing phenylalanine or tryptophan. Fields, in order: clone size, J gene, D gene, V gene, CDR3 protein, CDR3 DNA. A D gene is named only where the DNA matches it firmly. Clone size is shown for a subset of rows, as once, few, many or a class of expanded clone.

abundance: .
j_gene: TRBJ2-2
d_gene: TRBD2
v_gene: TRBV7-3
CDR3aa: CASSSQIAGTTGELFF
CDR3nt: TGTGCCAGCAGCTCGCAAATAGCGGGGACCACCGGGGAGCTGTTTTTT

abundance: .
j_gene: TRBJ2-3
d_gene: .
v_gene: TRBV28
CDR3aa: CATTSPGGWTDTQYF
CDR3nt: TGTGCCACCACCTCGCCGGGTGGGTGGACAGATACGCAGTATTTT

abundance: .
j_gene: TRBJ2-3
d_gene: TRBD2
v_gene: TRBV5-1
CDR3aa: CASSGRTSGRTDTQYF
CDR3nt: TGCGCCAGCAGCGGCCGGACTAGCGGGAGGACAGATACGCAGTATTTT

abundance: .
j_gene: TRBJ1-2
d_gene: TRBD1
v_gene: TRBV6-1
CDR3aa: CASSDRDSYFYGYTF
CDR3nt: TGTGCCAGCAGTGACCGGGACAGCTATTTCTATGGCTACACCTTC

abundance: once
j_gene: TRBJ2-7
d_gene: TRBD2
v_gene: TRBV4-3
CDR3aa: CASSQDAPSGGVSYEQYF
CDR3nt: TGCGCCAGCAGCCAAGATGCGCCTAGCGGAGGGGTCTCCTACGAGCAGTACTTC

abundance: once
j_gene: TRBJ2-7
d_gene: TRBD2
v_gene: TRBV10-1
CDR3aa: CASRDPGLAESSYEQYF
CDR3nt: TGCGCCAGCAGAGACCCGGGACTAGCGGAGAGCTCCTACGAGCAGTACTTC

abundance: .
j_gene: TRBJ2-3
d_gene: TRBD2
v_gene: TRBV5-1
CDR3aa: CASSPRTSGTNTDTQYF
CDR3nt: TGCGCCAGCAGCCCCCGGACTAGCGGGACTAACACAGATACGCAGTATTTT

abundance: .
j_gene: TRBJ2-7
d_gene: TRBD2
v_gene: TRBV11-1
CDR3aa: CASSTGGGYEQYF
CDR3nt: TGTGCCAGCAGCACCGGGGGGGGATACGAGCAGTACTTC

abundance: .
j_gene: TRBJ1-6
d_gene: .
v_gene: TRBV30
CDR3aa: CAWGTENSPLHF
CDR3nt: TGTGCCTGGGGGACGGAGAATTCACCCCTCCACTTT

abundance: .
j_gene: TRBJ2-7
d_gene: TRBD2
v_gene: TRBV12-3/TRBV12-4
CDR3aa: CATRLAGVGEQYF
CDR3nt: TGTGCCACGAGACTAGCGGGAGTGGGCGAGCAGTACTTC

abundance: .
j_gene: TRBJ2-1
d_gene: .
v_gene: TRBV21-1
CDR3aa: CASSPSPGTSGPRSYNEQFF
CDR3nt: TGTGCCAGCAGCCCGAGCCCCGGGACTAGCGGGCCCCGCTCCTACAATGAGCAGTTCTTC

abundance: .
j_gene: TRBJ2-7
d_gene: TRBD2
v_gene: TRBV10-3
CDR3aa: CAIMALAGGSYEQYF
CDR3nt: TGTGCCATCATGGCCCTAGCGGGAGGCTCCTACGAGCAGTACTTC

abundance: few
j_gene: TRBJ1-1
d_gene: .
v_gene: TRBV12-3/TRBV12-4
CDR3aa: CASGKQVWAFF
CDR3nt: TGTGCCAGCGGGAAACAGGTGTGGGCTTTCTTT

abundance: .
j_gene: TRBJ1-2
d_gene: .
v_gene: TRBV9
CDR3aa: CASSVDTNYGYTF
CDR3nt: TGTGCCAGCAGCGTCGACACGAACTATGGCTACACCTTC

abundance: .
j_gene: TRBJ2-7
d_gene: .
v_gene: TRBV9
CDR3aa: CASSVGGGFSYEQYF
CDR3nt: TGTGCCAGCAGCGTAGGGGGGGGCTTTTCCTACGAGCAGTACTTC

abundance: .
j_gene: TRBJ1-1
d_gene: .
v_gene: TRBV4-1
CDR3aa: CASSQESGVFEAFF
CDR3nt: TGCGCCAGCAGCCAAGAATCCGGGGTATTTGAAGCTTTCTTT

abundance: .
j_gene: TRBJ2-6
d_gene: .
v_gene: TRBV4-2
CDR3aa: CASSQDSRRRDSGANVLTF
CDR3nt: TGTGCCAGCAGCCAAGATTCGCGGCGGCGGGACTCTGGGGCCAACGTCCTGACTTTC

abundance: .
j_gene: TRBJ2-3
d_gene: TRBD2
v_gene: TRBV7-6
CDR3aa: CASSPGLAGGTDTQYF
CDR3nt: TGTGCCAGCAGCCCTGGACTAGCGGGAGGGACAGATACGCAGTATTTT

abundance: .
j_gene: TRBJ2-2
d_gene: TRBD2
v_gene: TRBV28
CDR3aa: CASSLTGLAGGGGGTGELFF
CDR3nt: TGTGCCAGCAGTTTAACGGGACTAGCGGGAGGAGGAGGGGGCACCGGGGAGCTGTTTTTT

abundance: .
j_gene: TRBJ2-5
d_gene: TRBD1
v_gene: TRBV14
CDR3aa: CASSYEGGRLWETQYF
CDR3nt: TGTGCCAGCAGCTACGAAGGGGGCCGTTTGTGGGAGACCCAGTACTTC

abundance: .
j_gene: TRBJ2-7
d_gene: TRBD2
v_gene: TRBV11-2
CDR3aa: CASSNSGRAPYEQYF
CDR3nt: TGTGCCAGCAGCAATAGCGGGAGAGCGCCCTACGAGCAGTACTTC

abundance: .
j_gene: TRBJ2-1
d_gene: .
v_gene: TRBV9
CDR3aa: CASSVRDSSYNEQFF
CDR3nt: TGTGCCAGCAGCGTACGGGATAGCTCCTACAATGAGCAGTTCTTC

abundance: .
j_gene: TRBJ2-7
d_gene: .
v_gene: TRBV28
CDR3aa: CASRPGWVDYEQYF
CDR3nt: TGTGCCAGCCGCCCGGGATGGGTAGACTACGAGCAGTACTTC

abundance: .
j_gene: TRBJ2-1
d_gene: TRBD2
v_gene: TRBV19
CDR3aa: CASKASGGLSYNEQFF
CDR3nt: TGTGCCAGTAAGGCTAGCGGGGGCCTGTCCTACAATGAGCAGTTCTTC

abundance: .
j_gene: TRBJ1-4
d_gene: .
v_gene: TRBV28
CDR3aa: CASSLRGIGVQKLFF
CDR3nt: TGTGCCAGCAGCCTACGGGGAATCGGAGTCCAAAAACTGTTTTTT

abundance: once
j_gene: TRBJ1-5
d_gene: .
v_gene: TRBV9
CDR3aa: CASSVSGGNQPQHF
CDR3nt: TGTGCCAGCAGCGTTAGCGGGGGAAATCAGCCCCAGCATTTT

abundance: .
j_gene: TRBJ2-2
d_gene: .
v_gene: TRBV7-2
CDR3aa: CASSLKPGVTGELFF
CDR3nt: TGTGCCAGCAGCCTAAAGCCAGGGGTCACCGGGGAGCTGTTTTTT

abundance: .
j_gene: TRBJ1-6
d_gene: .
v_gene: TRBV9
CDR3aa: CASSSRDIGNSPLHF
CDR3nt: TGTGCCAGCAGCTCCCGGGACATCGGCAATTCACCCCTCCACTTT

abundance: .
j_gene: TRBJ2-5
d_gene: TRBD1
v_gene: TRBV25-1
CDR3aa: CASSALTGGETQYF
CDR3nt: TGTGCCAGCAGTGCACTAACAGGGGGAGAGACCCAGTACTTC

abundance: .
j_gene: TRBJ2-2
d_gene: TRBD2
v_gene: TRBV6-2/TRBV6-3
CDR3aa: CASSPRVLAANTGELFF
CDR3nt: TGTGCCAGCAGTCCCCGGGTCCTAGCGGCCAACACCGGGGAGCTGTTTTTT

abundance: .
j_gene: TRBJ2-7
d_gene: TRBD2
v_gene: TRBV2
CDR3aa: CASTERGGPYEQYF
CDR3nt: TGTGCCAGCACTGAGCGGGGGGGCCCCTACGAGCAGTACTTC

abundance: few
j_gene: TRBJ2-6
d_gene: .
v_gene: TRBV7-8
CDR3aa: CASSSYRFSGANVLTF
CDR3nt: TGTGCCAGCAGCTCATACAGGTTCTCTGGGGCCAACGTCCTGACTTTC

abundance: .
j_gene: TRBJ2-7
d_gene: .
v_gene: TRBV7-9
CDR3aa: CASSLEGQGYYEQYF
CDR3nt: TGTGCCAGCAGCCTAGAGGGCCAGGGGTACTACGAGCAGTACTTC

abundance: .
j_gene: TRBJ2-3
d_gene: .
v_gene: TRBV7-9
CDR3aa: CASSPGQGAGTQYF
CDR3nt: TGTGCCAGCAGCCCGGGACAAGGTGCCGGTACGCAGTATTTT

abundance: few
j_gene: TRBJ2-7
d_gene: TRBD2
v_gene: TRBV6-6
CDR3aa: CASKRSELAVYEQYF
CDR3nt: TGTGCCAGCAAAAGGTCCGAACTAGCGGTTTACGAGCAGTACTTC

abundance: .
j_gene: TRBJ1-2
d_gene: .
v_gene: TRBV5-1
CDR3aa: CASSLYSMDSRGGYTF
CDR3nt: TGCGCCAGCAGCCTTTATTCTATGGACTCCCGAGGGGGCTACACCTTC

abundance: .
j_gene: TRBJ2-3
d_gene: .
v_gene: TRBV7-2
CDR3aa: CASSSGILSTDTQYF
CDR3nt: TGTGCCAGCAGCTCCGGGATTTTGAGCACAGATACGCAGTATTTT

abundance: .
j_gene: TRBJ1-6
d_gene: TRBD1
v_gene: TRBV9
CDR3aa: CASSVDPLSGQGGSHSPLHF
CDR3nt: TGTGCCAGCAGCGTAGATCCCCTTTCGGGACAGGGAGGGTCTCATTCACCCCTCCACTTT

abundance: .
j_gene: TRBJ2-1
d_gene: TRBD2
v_gene: TRBV7-8
CDR3aa: CASSSYSGGGYNEQFF
CDR3nt: TGTGCCAGCAGCTCCTATAGCGGGGGGGGCTACAATGAGCAGTTCTTC

abundance: .
j_gene: TRBJ2-3
d_gene: .
v_gene: TRBV28
CDR3aa: CASSPPVVTQYF
CDR3nt: TGTGCCAGCAGTCCCCCCGTCGTTACGCAGTATTTT

abundance: .
j_gene: TRBJ1-2
d_gene: TRBD1
v_gene: TRBV19
CDR3aa: CASSMGQNYGYTF
CDR3nt: TGTGCCAGTAGTATGGGACAGAACTATGGCTACACCTTC

abundance: .
j_gene: TRBJ1-3
d_gene: .
v_gene: TRBV9
CDR3aa: CASSPRFPGNTIYF
CDR3nt: TGTGCCAGCAGCCCCAGGTTCCCTGGAAACACCATATATTTT

abundance: .
j_gene: TRBJ1-1
d_gene: TRBD1
v_gene: TRBV18
CDR3aa: CASSPVGRGSEAFF
CDR3nt: TGTGCCAGCTCACCAGTAGGCAGGGGGTCAGAAGCTTTCTTT

abundance: .
j_gene: TRBJ1-3
d_gene: .
v_gene: TRBV19
CDR3aa: CASKEGSSGNTIYF
CDR3nt: TGTGCCAGTAAGGAGGGGAGCTCTGGAAACACCATATATTTT

abundance: few
j_gene: TRBJ1-1
d_gene: .
v_gene: TRBV19
CDR3aa: CASSTGGAVDEAFF
CDR3nt: TGTGCCAGTAGTACCGGAGGGGCCGTCGATGAAGCTTTCTTT

abundance: .
j_gene: TRBJ2-1
d_gene: TRBD2
v_gene: TRBV4-3
CDR3aa: CASSLSGSAYNEQFF
CDR3nt: TGCGCCAGCAGCCTAAGCGGGAGTGCCTACAATGAGCAGTTCTTC

abundance: .
j_gene: TRBJ2-1
d_gene: .
v_gene: TRBV12-5
CDR3aa: CASGLSGAAPLSYNEQFF
CDR3nt: TGTGCTAGTGGTTTATCCGGAGCGGCGCCCCTCTCCTACAATGAGCAGTTCTTC

abundance: .
j_gene: TRBJ2-5
d_gene: TRBD1
v_gene: TRBV7-9
CDR3aa: CASSGPSGGQETQYF
CDR3nt: TGTGCCAGCAGCGGCCCCTCAGGGGGCCAAGAGACCCAGTACTTC

abundance: .
j_gene: TRBJ2-7
d_gene: TRBD1
v_gene: TRBV7-3
CDR3aa: CASSLIGTGNYEQYF
CDR3nt: TGTGCCAGCAGCTTAATAGGGACAGGGAACTACGAGCAGTACTTC

abundance: few
j_gene: TRBJ1-2
d_gene: TRBD1
v_gene: TRBV9
CDR3aa: CASSVGQGLYGYTF
CDR3nt: TGTGCCAGCAGCGTGGGACAGGGCCTCTATGGCTACACCTTC

abundance: once
j_gene: TRBJ1-5
d_gene: .
v_gene: TRBV7-2
CDR3aa: CASSLDPGGNQPQHF
CDR3nt: TGTGCCAGCAGCTTAGACCCGGGGGGGAATCAGCCCCAGCATTTT

abundance: .
j_gene: TRBJ2-7
d_gene: .
v_gene: TRBV9
CDR3aa: CASSVEGSMTYEQYF
CDR3nt: TGTGCCAGCAGCGTAGAGGGGTCCATGACCTACGAGCAGTACTTC